A selection of T cell receptor beta chains follows, all from one sample in a study of blood T cell repertoires in COVID-19. Assay: immunoSEQ multiplex PCR; the TCRdb copy retains only in-frame clones and omits some. The table has a few hundred thousand clones, around 90% seen once. The specimen was peripheral blood. Receptor source: a man aged 18 to 29 with active or convalescent COVID-19. Each CDR3 is given without its conserved first and last residue.

V gene: TRBV2
J gene: TRBJ2-3
CDR3 protein: ASSEYAGGTDTQY

V gene: TRBV6-1
J gene: TRBJ2-3
CDR3 protein: ASRGGHGALVLDTQY

V gene: TRBV19
J gene: TRBJ1-5
CDR3 protein: ATRTGNQPQH

V gene: TRBV28
J gene: TRBJ1-5
CDR3 protein: ASSTTGTWSSNQPQH

V gene: TRBV9
J gene: TRBJ1-1
CDR3 protein: ASSGGHMNTEAF

V gene: TRBV27
J gene: TRBJ1-5
CDR3 protein: ASSPDMRRGQPQH

V gene: TRBV5-1
J gene: TRBJ1-3
CDR3 protein: ASSLDPGTGGNTIY

V gene: TRBV28
J gene: TRBJ2-1
CDR3 protein: ASRDGGRYNEQF

V gene: TRBV4-1
J gene: TRBJ2-1
CDR3 protein: ASSQGVADSYNEQF

V gene: TRBV2
J gene: TRBJ2-7
CDR3 protein: ASSQGLAAYEQY

V gene: TRBV6-5
J gene: TRBJ2-1
CDR3 protein: ASSSQGAFNEQF

V gene: TRBV6-6
J gene: TRBJ2-7
CDR3 protein: ASSRTSWDEQY

V gene: TRBV5-4
J gene: TRBJ2-6
CDR3 protein: ASTVTGANVLT

V gene: TRBV9
J gene: TRBJ1-1
CDR3 protein: ASSPWGDLRDTEAF

V gene: TRBV7-2
J gene: TRBJ1-2
CDR3 protein: ASSSTGRYGYT

V gene: TRBV28
J gene: TRBJ1-4
CDR3 protein: ASSPTLTFTNEKLF

V gene: TRBV27
J gene: TRBJ2-7
CDR3 protein: ASSPGTGSLEQY

V gene: TRBV4-2
J gene: TRBJ2-3
CDR3 protein: ASSQDVRGGAVYLGTDTQY

V gene: TRBV7-9
J gene: TRBJ2-5
CDR3 protein: ASSLAQRQETQY

V gene: TRBV4-3
J gene: TRBJ1-6
CDR3 protein: ASSQAPPGNSPLH

V gene: TRBV4-3
J gene: TRBJ2-1
CDR3 protein: ASSPWGGTYNEQF